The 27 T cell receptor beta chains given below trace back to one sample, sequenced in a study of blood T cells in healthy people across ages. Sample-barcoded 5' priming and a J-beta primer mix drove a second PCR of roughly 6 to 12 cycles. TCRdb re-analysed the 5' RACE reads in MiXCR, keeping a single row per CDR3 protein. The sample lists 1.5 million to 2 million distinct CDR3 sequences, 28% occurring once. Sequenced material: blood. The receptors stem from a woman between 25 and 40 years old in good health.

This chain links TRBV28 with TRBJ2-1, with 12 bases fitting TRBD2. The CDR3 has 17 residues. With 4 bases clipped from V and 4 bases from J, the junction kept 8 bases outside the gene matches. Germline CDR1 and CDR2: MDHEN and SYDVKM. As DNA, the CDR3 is TGTGCCAGCAGTTCCCCTAGACTAGCGGGGGCTTACAATGAGCAGTTCTTC. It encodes CASSSPRLAGAYNEQFF.

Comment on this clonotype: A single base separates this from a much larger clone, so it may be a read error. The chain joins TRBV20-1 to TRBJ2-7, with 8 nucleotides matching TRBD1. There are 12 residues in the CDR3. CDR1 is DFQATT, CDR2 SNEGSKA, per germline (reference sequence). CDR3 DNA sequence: TGCGCCGGGGGACAGGAGACCCACGAGCAGTACTTC. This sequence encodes CAGGQETHEQYF.

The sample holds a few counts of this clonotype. The DNA of the CDR3 is TGTGCCAGCAGTTCCTGGGGTACATCGGCAGATACGCAGTATTTT. It yields the protein CASSSWGTSADTQYF. This chain uses TRBV12-3 or TRBV12-4 with TRBJ2-3; D remains ambiguous. There are 15 residues in the CDR3. The V and J ends lost 4 bases and 4 bases respectively, with 15 bases between them.

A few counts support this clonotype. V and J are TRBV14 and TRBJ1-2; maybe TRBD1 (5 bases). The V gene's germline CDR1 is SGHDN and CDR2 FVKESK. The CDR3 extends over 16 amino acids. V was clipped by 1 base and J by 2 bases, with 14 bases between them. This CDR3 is CASSQGWGLSNYGYTF. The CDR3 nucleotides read TGTGCCAGCAGCCAAGGCTGGGGGTTAAGCAACTATGGCTACACCTTC.

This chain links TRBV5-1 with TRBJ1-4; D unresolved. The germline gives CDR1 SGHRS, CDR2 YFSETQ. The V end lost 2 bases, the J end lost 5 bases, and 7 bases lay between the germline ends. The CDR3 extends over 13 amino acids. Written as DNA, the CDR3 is TGCGCCAGCAGCTTCCAAGTGAATGAAAAACTGTTTTTT. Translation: CASSFQVNEKLFF.

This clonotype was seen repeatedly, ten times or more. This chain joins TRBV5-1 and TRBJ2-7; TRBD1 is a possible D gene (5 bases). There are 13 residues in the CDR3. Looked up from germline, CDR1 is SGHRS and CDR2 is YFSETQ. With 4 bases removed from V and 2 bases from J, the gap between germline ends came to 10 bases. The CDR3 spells CASSPGMAYEQYF. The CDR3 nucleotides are TGCGCCAGCAGCCCAGGGATGGCCTACGAGCAGTACTTC.

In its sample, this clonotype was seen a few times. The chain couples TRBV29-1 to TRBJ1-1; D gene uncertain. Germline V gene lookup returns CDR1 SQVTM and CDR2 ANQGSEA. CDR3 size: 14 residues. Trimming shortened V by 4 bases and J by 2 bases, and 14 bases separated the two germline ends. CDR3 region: CSVVGVGQNTEAFF. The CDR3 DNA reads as TGCAGCGTTGTTGGGGTGGGCCAAAACACTGAAGCTTTCTTT. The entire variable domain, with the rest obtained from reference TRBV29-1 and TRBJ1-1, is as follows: SAVISQKPSRDICQRGTSLTIQCQVDSQVTMMFWYRQQPGQSLTLIATANQGSEATYESGFVIDKFPISRPNLTFSTLTVSNMSPEDSSIYLCSVVGVGQNTEAFFGQGTRLTVV.

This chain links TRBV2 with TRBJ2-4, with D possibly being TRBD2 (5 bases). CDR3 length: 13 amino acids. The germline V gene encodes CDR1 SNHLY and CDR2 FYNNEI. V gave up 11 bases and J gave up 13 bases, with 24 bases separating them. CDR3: CALYPGFHNEQYF. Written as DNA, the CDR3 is TGTGCCCTCTATCCGGGGTTCCACAATGAGCAGTACTTC.

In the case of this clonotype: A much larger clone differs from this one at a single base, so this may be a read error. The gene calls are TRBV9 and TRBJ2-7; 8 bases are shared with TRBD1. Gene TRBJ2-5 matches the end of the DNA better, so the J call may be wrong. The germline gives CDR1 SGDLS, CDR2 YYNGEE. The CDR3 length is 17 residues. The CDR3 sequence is CASSVGTGFDRQGTQYF. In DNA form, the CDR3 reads TGTGCCAGCAGCGTAGGGACAGGGTTTGATCGACAAGGGACCCAGTACTTC.

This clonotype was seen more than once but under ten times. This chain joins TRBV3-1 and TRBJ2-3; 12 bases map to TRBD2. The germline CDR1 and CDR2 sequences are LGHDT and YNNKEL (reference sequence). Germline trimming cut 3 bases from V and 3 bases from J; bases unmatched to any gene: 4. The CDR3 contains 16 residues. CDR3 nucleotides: TGTGCCAGCAGCCACCTAGCGGGAGGGCTTACAGATACGCAGTATTTT. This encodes CASSHLAGGLTDTQYF.

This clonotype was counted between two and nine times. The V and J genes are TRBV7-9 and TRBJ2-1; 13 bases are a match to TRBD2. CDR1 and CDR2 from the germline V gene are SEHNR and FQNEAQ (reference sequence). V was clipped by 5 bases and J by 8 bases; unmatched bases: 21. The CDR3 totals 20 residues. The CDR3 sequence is CASSHPKISTSGGPGDEQFF. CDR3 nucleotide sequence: TGTGCCAGCAGCCACCCAAAGATTTCGACTAGCGGGGGGCCGGGTGATGAGCAGTTCTTC. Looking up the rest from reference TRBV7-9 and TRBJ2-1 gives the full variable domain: DTGVSQNPRHKITKRGQNVTFRCDPISEHNRLYWYRQTLGQGPEFLTYFQNEAQLEKSRLLSDRFSAERPKGSFSTLEIQRTEQGDSAMYLCASSHPKISTSGGPGDEQFFGPGTRLTVL.

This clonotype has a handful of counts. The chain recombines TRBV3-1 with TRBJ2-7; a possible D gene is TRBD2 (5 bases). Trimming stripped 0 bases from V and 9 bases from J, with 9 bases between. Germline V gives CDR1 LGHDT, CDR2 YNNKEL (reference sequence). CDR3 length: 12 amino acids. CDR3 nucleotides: TGTGCCAGCAGCCAAGAGAGGGCGGGGCAGTACTTC. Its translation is CASSQERAGQYF.

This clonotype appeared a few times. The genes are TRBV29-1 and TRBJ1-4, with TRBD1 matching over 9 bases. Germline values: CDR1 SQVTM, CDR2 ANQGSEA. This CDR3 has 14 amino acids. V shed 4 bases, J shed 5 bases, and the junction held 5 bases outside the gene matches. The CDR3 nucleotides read TGCAGCGTTGCTATCGGGACAGGGAATGAAAAACTGTTTTTT. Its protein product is CSVAIGTGNEKLFF.

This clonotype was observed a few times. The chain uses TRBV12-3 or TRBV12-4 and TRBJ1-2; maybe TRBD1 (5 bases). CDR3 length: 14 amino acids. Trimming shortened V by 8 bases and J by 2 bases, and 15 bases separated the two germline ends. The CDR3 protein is CASERGAGNYGYTF. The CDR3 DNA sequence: TGTGCCAGCGAGAGAGGGGCCGGGAACTATGGCTACACCTTC.

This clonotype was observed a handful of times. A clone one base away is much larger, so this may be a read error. This chain's CDR3 is CASSWAGRTYEQYF. For the CDR3, the DNA is TGTGCCAGCAGTTGGGCAGGGCGAACCTACGAGCAGTACTTC. The genes are TRBV12-3 or TRBV12-4 and TRBJ2-7, with D possibly matching TRBD1 (5 bases). The V gene lost 4 bases and the J gene lost 2 bases, with 12 bases spanning the gap. This CDR3 spans 14 amino acids.

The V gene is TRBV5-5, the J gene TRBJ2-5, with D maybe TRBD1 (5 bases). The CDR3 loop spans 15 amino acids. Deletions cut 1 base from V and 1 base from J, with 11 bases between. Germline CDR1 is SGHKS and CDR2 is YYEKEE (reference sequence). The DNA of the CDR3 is TGTGCCAGCAGCTTGAGACAGCCCGCCCAAGAGACCCAGTACTTC. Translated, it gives CASSLRQPAQETQYF.

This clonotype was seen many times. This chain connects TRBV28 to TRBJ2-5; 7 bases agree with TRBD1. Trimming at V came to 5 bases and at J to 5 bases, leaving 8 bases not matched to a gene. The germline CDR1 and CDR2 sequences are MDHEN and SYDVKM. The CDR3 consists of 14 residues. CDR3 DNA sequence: TGTGCCAGCAGTGAAGGGGGCATTCGGGAGACCCAGTACTTC. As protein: CASSEGGIRETQYF.

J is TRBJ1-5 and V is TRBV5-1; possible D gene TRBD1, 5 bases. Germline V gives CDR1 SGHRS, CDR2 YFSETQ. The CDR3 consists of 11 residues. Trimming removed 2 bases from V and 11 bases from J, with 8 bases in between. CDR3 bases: TGCGCCAGCAGCTTACAGGTATCCCAGCATTTT. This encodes CASSLQVSQHF.

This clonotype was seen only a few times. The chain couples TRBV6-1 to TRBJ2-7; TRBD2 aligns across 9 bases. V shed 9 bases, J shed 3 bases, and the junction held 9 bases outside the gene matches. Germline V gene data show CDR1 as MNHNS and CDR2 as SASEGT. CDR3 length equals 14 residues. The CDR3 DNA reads TGTGCCAGTGACCCAGGGACTAGCCTCTACGAGCAGTACTTC. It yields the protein CASDPGTSLYEQYF.

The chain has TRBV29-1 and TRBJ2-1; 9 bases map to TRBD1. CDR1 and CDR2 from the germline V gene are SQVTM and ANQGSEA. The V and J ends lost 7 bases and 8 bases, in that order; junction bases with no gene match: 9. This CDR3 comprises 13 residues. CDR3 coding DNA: TGCAGCGGGGGGGACAGGGCAAGGGATGAGCAGTTCTTC. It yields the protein CSGGDRARDEQFF.

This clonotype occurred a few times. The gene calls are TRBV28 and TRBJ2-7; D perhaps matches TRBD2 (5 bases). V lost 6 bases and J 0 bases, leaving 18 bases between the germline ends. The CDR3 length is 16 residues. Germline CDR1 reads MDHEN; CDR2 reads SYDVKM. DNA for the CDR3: TGTGCCAGCAGCTCCGGACTCCTACAAAGCTCCTACGAGCAGTACTTC. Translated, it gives CASSSGLLQSSYEQYF.

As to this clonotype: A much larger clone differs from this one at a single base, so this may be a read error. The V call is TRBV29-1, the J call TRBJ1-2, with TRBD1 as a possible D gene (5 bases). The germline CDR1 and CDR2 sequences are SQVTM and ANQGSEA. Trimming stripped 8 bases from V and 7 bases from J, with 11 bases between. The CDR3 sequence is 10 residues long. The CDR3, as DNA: TGCAGCATTGGAGGGACTGGCTACACCTTC. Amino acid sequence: CSIGGTGYTF.

The CDR3 nucleotides are TGTGCCAGCAGCTTTGACAGGGGATCCACCGGGGAGCTGTTTTTT. Protein product: CASSFDRGSTGELFF. This rearrangement joins TRBV7-2 to TRBJ2-2; 8 bases fit TRBD1. With V trimmed by 3 bases and J by 4 bases, 4 bases remained unmatched. CDR1 and CDR2 (germline): SGHTA, FQGNSA. The CDR3 sequence is 15 residues long.

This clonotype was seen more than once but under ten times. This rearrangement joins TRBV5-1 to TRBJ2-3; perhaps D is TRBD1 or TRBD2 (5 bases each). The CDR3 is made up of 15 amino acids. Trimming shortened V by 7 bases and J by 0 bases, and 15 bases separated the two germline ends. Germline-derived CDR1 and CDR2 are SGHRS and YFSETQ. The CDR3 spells CASGTGRTSTDTQYF. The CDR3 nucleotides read TGCGCCAGCGGGACCGGACGGACGAGCACAGATACGCAGTATTTT. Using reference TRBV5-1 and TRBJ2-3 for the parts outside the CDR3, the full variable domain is KAGVTQTPRYLIKTRGQQVTLSCSPISGHRSVSWYQQTPGQGLQFLFEYFSETQRNKGNFPGRFSGRQFSNSRSEMNVSTLELGDSALYLCASGTGRTSTDTQYFGPGTRLTVL.

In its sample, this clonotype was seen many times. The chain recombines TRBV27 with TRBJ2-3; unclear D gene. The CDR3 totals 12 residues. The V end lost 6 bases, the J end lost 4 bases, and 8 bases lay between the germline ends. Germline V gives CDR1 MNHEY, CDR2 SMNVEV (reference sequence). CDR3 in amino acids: CASSRIPDTQYF. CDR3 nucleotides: TGTGCCAGCAGCCGGATCCCAGATACGCAGTATTTT.

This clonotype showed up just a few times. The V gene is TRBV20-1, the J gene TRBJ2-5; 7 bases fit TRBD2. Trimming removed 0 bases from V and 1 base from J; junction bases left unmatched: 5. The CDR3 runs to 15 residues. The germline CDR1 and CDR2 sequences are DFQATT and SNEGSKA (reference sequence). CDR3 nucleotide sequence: TGCAGTGCTAGAGATTTTCTAGCGGCCCAAGAGACCCAGTACTTC. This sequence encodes CSARDFLAAQETQYF.

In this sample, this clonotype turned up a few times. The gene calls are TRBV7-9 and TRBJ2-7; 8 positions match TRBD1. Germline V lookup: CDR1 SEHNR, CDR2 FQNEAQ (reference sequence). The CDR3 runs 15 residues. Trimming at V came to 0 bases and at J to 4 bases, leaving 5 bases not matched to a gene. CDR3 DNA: TGTGCCAGCAGCTTAGCGGAGAACAGGGGGTACGAGCAGTACTTC. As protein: CASSLAENRGYEQYF.